This T cell receptor (beta chain) was observed in a study of blood T cell repertoires in COVID-19. On the study more broadly: Whether acute or convalescent, the COVID-19 samples came from the United States, Italy and Spain. From T cells, B-cell-depleted T cells, or PBMCs came the material, which was cDNA or gDNA.

The V and J ends lost 3 bases and 4 bases, in that order; junction bases with no gene match: 5. The CDR3 has 15 residues. Germline V lookup: CDR1 MGHRA, CDR2 YSYEKL. As processed by the authors: Estimated nucleated cell counts came from reference gene primer amplification. Measured with immunoSEQ multiplex PCR; TCRdb has only the in-frame clones, and not every one. D and trimming were read from the DNA, whereas the V and J calls and clone size are those reported in that table. Of some 130,000 clones detected, about 92% appear once; the ten largest clones hold roughly 3.7%. The origin of this receptor is a man between 50 and 59 years old with active COVID-19. What was sequenced was peripheral blood. The chain couples TRBV4-1 to TRBJ1-1; 10 bases fit TRBD1. CDR3 residues: CASSHPGQGSTEAFF. In DNA form, the CDR3 reads TGCGCCAGCAGCCATCCGGGACAGGGGAGCACTGAAGCTTTCTTT.